This T cell receptor beta chain is drawn from a study of T cell responses to AZD1222 COVID-19 vaccine. Measured with immunoSEQ multiplex PCR; TCRdb has only the in-frame clones, and not every one. The sample contains 75,000 to 100,000 clones, approximately 90% of which appear only once. The TCR sequence derives from an adult in good health. The sequencing used peripheral blood, collected on day 0 of AZD1222 vaccination.

The CDR3 region is CASSQFVAGFGVYGYTF. The CDR3 region has the DNA TGCGCCAGCAGCCAATTCGTAGCAGGGTTCGGCGTCTATGGCTACACCTTC. The chain has TRBV4-3 and TRBJ1-2, with D perhaps matching TRBD1 (5 bases). Germline V gene data show CDR1 as LGHNA and CDR2 as YSLEER. The CDR3 is 17 residues long. Trimming cost V 2 bases and J 4 bases, with 20 bases left between them.